A single sample gave rise to the 28 T cell receptor beta chains below, sequenced in a study of PD-1 blockade in classical Hodgkin lymphoma. After autologous stem cell transplantation all patients relapsed, and prior brentuximab vedotin exposure differed between cohorts. Produced via immunoSEQ multiplex PCR; TCRdb's table is partial and in-frame only. The sample includes 66,000 or so clones, 71% of them seen just once. Here the sequenced sample was peripheral blood mononuclear cells (PBMCs), taken before the second cycle of nivolumab. All receptors derive from a human donor with classical Hodgkin lymphoma.

The rearrangement joins TRBV5-6 to TRBJ1-5; D call uncertain. Germline values: CDR1 SGHDT, CDR2 YYEEEE. The CDR3 totals 15 residues. Trimming took 0 bases from V and 7 from J, leaving 14 bases between them. CDR3 loop: CASSLGRPFGQPQHF. CDR3 sequence (DNA): TGTGCCAGCAGCTTGGGGAGACCTTTCGGACAGCCCCAGCATTTT.

The chain carries TRBV19 and TRBJ1-1, with a tentative D call TRBD1 (5 bases). This CDR3 has 14 amino acids. Trimming took 8 bases from V and 6 from J, leaving 19 bases between them. The germline CDR1 and CDR2 sequences are LNHDA and SQIVND (reference sequence). This chain's CDR3 is CASPPGGSVAEAFF. CDR3 nucleotide sequence: TGTGCCAGTCCCCCGGGGGGGTCCGTGGCTGAAGCTTTCTTT. Full variable domain (outside the CDR3, taken from reference TRBV19 and TRBJ1-1): DGGITQSPKYLFRKEGQNVTLSCEQNLNHDAMYWYRQDPGQGLRLIYYSQIVNDFQKGDIAEGYSVSREKKESFPLTVTSAQKNPTAFYLCASPPGGSVAEAFFGQGTRLTVV.

This clone occurred a few times. The V gene is TRBV7-6, the J gene TRBJ2-5; 7 bases align to TRBD1. The CDR3 runs 15 residues. Unmatched junction bases numbered 6, after V lost 4 bases and J lost 1 base. Germline CDR1 reads SGHVS; CDR2 reads FNYEAQ. This chain's CDR3 is CASSSTNRGQETQYF. The CDR3 bases are TGTGCCAGCAGCTCAACAAACAGGGGCCAAGAGACCCAGTACTTC. The variable domain in full, completed from reference TRBV7-6 and TRBJ2-5, reads GAGVSQSPRYKVTKRGQDVALRCDPISGHVSLYWYRQALGQGPEFLTYFNYEAQQDKSGLPNDRFSAERPEGSISTLTIQRTEQRDSAMYRCASSSTNRGQETQYFGPGTRLLVL.

The V and J genes are TRBV2 and TRBJ1-4; TRBD1 matches 7 bases. From germline, CDR1 is SNHLY and CDR2 FYNNEI. V lost 6 bases to trimming and J lost 0 bases; unmatched junction nucleotides: 4. CDR3 length: 15 amino acids. The CDR3 here is CASRGTAATNEKLFF. CDR3 sequence (DNA): TGTGCCAGCAGGGGGACAGCTGCAACTAATGAAAAACTGTTTTTT.

The V gene is TRBV2, the J gene TRBJ2-1; no clear D. CDR3 size: 15 residues. CDR1 and CDR2 (germline): SNHLY, FYNNEI. V lost 5 bases, J lost 4 bases, and 15 bases lay in between. The CDR3 nucleotides are TGTGCCAGCAGTCCGCGTTGGACGGTTTACAATGAGCAGTTCTTC. Its translation is CASSPRWTVYNEQFF.

The CDR3 loop reads CASRLDREPGELFF. In DNA form, the CDR3 reads TGTGCCAGCAGGTTGGACAGGGAACCCGGGGAGCTGTTTTTT. This rearrangement joins TRBV6-1 to TRBJ2-2; 8 bases align to TRBD1. CDR3 length equals 14 residues. From germline, CDR1 is MNHNS and CDR2 SASEGT. The V gene end was trimmed by 6 bases and the J gene end by 6 bases; junction bases not matched to a gene: 6.

The chain recombines TRBV27 with TRBJ1-1; TRBD1 matches at 7 bases. The germline gives CDR1 MNHEY, CDR2 SMNVEV (reference sequence). CDR3 size: 15 residues. V gave up 7 bases and J gave up 4 bases; unmatched junction bases: 12. The CDR3 DNA is TGTGCCAGCATCGCCAAGGGGGCGTCGGGCACTGAAGCTTTCTTT. This encodes CASIAKGASGTEAFF.

V and J are TRBV19 and TRBJ1-1; D might be TRBD1 (5 bases). Germline assignment: CDR1 LNHDA and CDR2 SQIVND (reference sequence). This CDR3 contains 13 residues. Deletions cut 3 bases from V and 5 bases from J, with 10 bases between. The CDR3 DNA reads as TGTGCCAGTAGTATCGACAGTTTTACTGAAGCTTTCTTT. Translating gives CASSIDSFTEAFF.

V usage is TRBV2 and J usage is TRBJ2-3; no clear D gene. V lost 8 bases and J 0 bases, leaving 12 bases between the germline ends. Germline V gene sequence: CDR1 SNHLY, CDR2 FYNNEI. This CDR3 comprises 14 residues. The CDR3 DNA follows: TGTGCCAGCGGACGGCTAATTAGCACAGATACGCAGTATTTT. Amino acid sequence: CASGRLISTDTQYF.

V and J are TRBV6-5 and TRBJ1-1, with D perhaps TRBD1 (5 bases). Germline values: CDR1 MNHEY, CDR2 SVGAGI. Trimming left V 4 bases short and J 6 bases short, with 9 bases between. The CDR3 loop spans 12 amino acids. The CDR3 DNA reads as TGTGCCAGCAGTTGGCGGGGGGCTGAAGCTTTCTTT. This codes for CASSWRGAEAFF.

The chain joins TRBV5-6 to TRBJ1-4; D gene uncertain. Trimming removed 7 bases from V and 7 bases from J, with 11 bases in between. Per the germline V gene, CDR1 is SGHDT and CDR2 is YYEEEE. The CDR3 consists of 12 residues. The CDR3: CASGLWGEKLFF. The CDR3 DNA follows: TGTGCCAGCGGGTTGTGGGGTGAAAAACTGTTTTTT.

This clone occurred a few times. Other DNA sequences within the sample encode an identical CDR3. The chain is built from TRBV15 and TRBJ2-7; perhaps TRBD2 as D (6 bases). Germline V gene sequence: CDR1 LNHNV, CDR2 YYDKDF (reference sequence). V shed 3 bases and J shed 3 bases, with 18 bases lying between them. The CDR3 spans 16 residues. The CDR3 reads CATSRHYGGTHYEQYF. In DNA form, the CDR3 reads TGTGCCACCAGCAGGCATTATGGCGGGACTCACTACGAGCAGTACTTC.

The genes are TRBV27 and TRBJ2-7; no definite D call. The length of the CDR3 is 11 residues. Germline values: CDR1 MNHEY, CDR2 SMNVEV (reference sequence). Trimming shortened V by 8 bases and J by 7 bases, and 12 bases separated the two germline ends. The CDR3 protein is CASLSLGEQYF. In DNA, the CDR3 is TGTGCCAGCCTTTCTTTGGGGGAGCAGTACTTC.

This chain connects TRBV7-9 to TRBJ2-3; no reliable D call. This CDR3 is built from 15 residues. Germline-derived CDR1 and CDR2 are SEHNR and FQNEAQ (reference sequence). V was pared by 2 bases and J by 2 bases, with 11 bases between. CDR3 in DNA: TGTGCCAGCAGCTTAATTGGCGGTTACACAGATACGCAGTATTTT. Protein: CASSLIGGYTDTQYF. Full variable domain (outside the CDR3, taken from reference TRBV7-9 and TRBJ2-3): DTGVSQNPRHKITKRGQNVTFRCDPISEHNRLYWYRQTLGQGPEFLTYFQNEAQLEKSRLLSDRFSAERPKGSFSTLEIQRTEQGDSAMYLCASSLIGGYTDTQYFGPGTRLTVL.

The gene calls are TRBV6-5 and TRBJ2-7; the match to TRBD1 covers 10 bases. The CDR3 runs 15 residues. Germline V gene data show CDR1 as MNHEY and CDR2 as SVGAGI. V was clipped by 9 bases and J by 0 bases; unmatched bases: 8. CDR3 DNA: TGTGCCAGTATGCCGGGACAGGGGATCTCCTACGAGCAGTACTTC. Translated: CASMPGQGISYEQYF.

There are a few counts of this clone. The genes are TRBV7-8 and TRBJ2-7, with D maybe TRBD2 (6 bases). CDR3 length: 13 amino acids. Germline assignment: CDR1 SGHVS and CDR2 FQNEAQ. Trimming took off 4 bases at V and 0 bases at J, with 7 bases between the two ends. The CDR3 here is CASSSGLSYEQYF. CDR3 nucleotides: TGTGCCAGCAGCTCGGGACTCTCCTACGAGCAGTACTTC.

CDR3 sequence (DNA): TGCGCCAGCGGGACAGGGGGCCAAGAGACCCAGTACTTC. Amino acids: CASGTGGQETQYF. The chain joins TRBV5-1 to TRBJ2-5; 11 bases align to TRBD1. With 7 bases clipped from V and 1 base from J, the junction kept 0 bases outside the gene matches. The CDR3 is 13 amino acids. Germline CDR1 is SGHRS and CDR2 is YFSETQ.

The chain couples TRBV9 to TRBJ1-5; D possibly corresponds to TRBD1 (6 bases). V shed 3 bases and J shed 7 bases, with 14 bases lying between them. The CDR3 contains 14 residues. Germline values: CDR1 SGDLS, CDR2 YYNGEE. CDR3 sequence reads: CASSAGQTSQPQHF. The DNA for the CDR3 is TGTGCCAGCAGCGCAGGACAGACAAGCCAGCCCCAGCATTTT. The variable domain in full, completed from reference TRBV9 and TRBJ1-5, reads DSGVTQTPKHLITATGQRVTLRCSPRSGDLSVYWYQQSLDQGLQFLIQYYNGEERAKGNILERFSAQQFPDLHSELNLSSLELGDSALYFCASSAGQTSQPQHFGDGTRLSIL.

V usage is TRBV21-1 and J usage is TRBJ1-1. TRBV21-1 is flagged as a pseudogene. The CDR3 is 16 amino acids. The CDR3 sequence is CASSASRDGANTEAFF. The CDR3 DNA sequence: TGTGCCAGCAGCGCTTCAAGGGACGGAGCGAACACTGAAGCTTTCTTT.

The chain uses TRBV5-6 and TRBJ1-4, with D uncertain. Trimming shortened V by 1 base and J by 4 bases, and 8 bases separated the two germline ends. In germline, CDR1 is SGHDT, CDR2 YYEEEE. There are 14 residues in the CDR3. The CDR3 sequence: CASSLRQLNEKLFF. CDR3 DNA sequence: TGTGCCAGCAGCTTGCGGCAGCTTAATGAAAAACTGTTTTTT.

This clone showed up just a few times. V is TRBV28 and J is TRBJ2-1, with 7 bases lining up with TRBD1. J gave up 2 bases and V 6 bases, and 10 bases lay outside the gene matches. Germline V gene sequence: CDR1 MDHEN, CDR2 SYDVKM. The CDR3 is 16 residues long. The CDR3 DNA is TGTGCCAGCAGAGCCGGACAGGAGCCCACCTACAATGAGCAGTTCTTC. It codes for CASRAGQEPTYNEQFF.

The chain employs TRBV7-3 and TRBJ2-1; 7 bases are shared with TRBD2. Germline CDR1 reads SGHTA; CDR2 reads FQGTGA. With V trimmed by 5 bases and J by 8 bases, 18 bases remained unmatched. The CDR3 consists of 17 residues. The CDR3 is CASSQWGREGLLDEQFF. CDR3 DNA: TGTGCCAGCAGCCAGTGGGGGAGGGAGGGCCTTCTGGATGAGCAGTTCTTC. The full variable domain, with the rest looked up from reference TRBV7-3 and TRBJ2-1, is GAGVSQTPSNKVTEKGKYVELRCDPISGHTALYWYRQSLGQGPEFLIYFQGTGAADDSGLPNDRFFAVRPEGSVSTLKIQRTERGDSAVYLCASSQWGREGLLDEQFFGPGTRLTVL.

The chain combines TRBV9 with TRBJ2-3; 8 bases map to TRBD1. V was clipped by 4 bases and J by 4 bases; unmatched bases: 8. The CDR3 covers 15 residues. In germline, CDR1 is SGDLS, CDR2 YYNGEE. In DNA form, the CDR3 reads TGTGCCAGCAGCTCAGGGGGCGGTCTGGCAGATACGCAGTATTTT. Its protein is CASSSGGGLADTQYF.

CDR3 region: CSARVGGYTF. As DNA, the CDR3 is TGCAGTGCTAGGGTAGGGGGCTACACCTTC. This chain connects TRBV20-1 to TRBJ1-2; D unresolved. Trimming took off 3 bases at V and 8 bases at J, with 7 bases between the two ends. Germline V gene sequence: CDR1 DFQATT, CDR2 SNEGSKA (reference sequence). The CDR3 length is 10 residues.

The chain recombines TRBV18 with TRBJ2-7; D ambiguous. Trimming stripped 2 bases from V and 3 bases from J, with 14 bases between. This CDR3 spans 15 amino acids. The V gene's germline CDR1 is KGHSH and CDR2 LQKENI. CDR3 protein: CASSPSAGGDYEQYF. CDR3 nucleotides: TGTGCCAGCTCACCATCCGCCGGCGGTGACTACGAGCAGTACTTC. The full variable domain, in which reference TRBV18 and TRBJ2-7 provide the parts outside the CDR3, is NAGVMQNPRHLVRRRGQEARLRCSPMKGHSHVYWYRQLPEEGLKFMVYLQKENIIDESGMPKERFSAEFPKEGPSILRIQQVVRGDSAAYFCASSPSAGGDYEQYFGPGTRLTVT.

A note on this clone: The junction and the germline gene differ at one end; a read error may be behind it. J is TRBJ2-7 and V is TRBV4-1, with TRBD2 as a possible D gene (6 bases). The CDR3 is 15 residues long. Germline V gene lookup returns CDR1 MGHRA and CDR2 YSYEKL. The CDR3 nucleotides read TGTGCCAGCAGCTTAGCGGACTCCCGCTCCTACGAGCAGTACTTC. Translating it yields CASSLADSRSYEQYF.

The chain links TRBV6-4 to TRBJ1-2, with D maybe TRBD1 (5 bases). CDR3 length: 15 amino acids. V was clipped by 3 bases and J by 5 bases, with 16 bases between them. Germline V CDR1 and CDR2: MRHNA, SNTAGT. Here the CDR3 DNA reads TGTGCCAGCAGTGAAGTCCACTCGAGGGGTTATGGCTACACCTTC. Translating it yields CASSEVHSRGYGYTF.

The table lists this clone with a few counts. The gene calls are TRBV20-1 and TRBJ1-2; no clear D gene. Germline V gives CDR1 DFQATT, CDR2 SNEGSKA (reference sequence). The germline V and J ends were trimmed by 3 bases and 5 bases, with 4 bases remaining between them. This CDR3 has 10 residues. For the CDR3, the DNA is TGCAGTGCTAGGGGGTATGGCTACACCTTC. As protein: CSARGYGYTF.